A selection of T cell receptor beta chains follows, all from one sample in a study of Tregs in tolerant kidney transplant recipients. Profiled with immunoSEQ multiplex PCR; TCRdb holds only in-frame clones, not every one. The sample yields over 70,000 clones, roughly nine tenths seen once. The starting material was CD4+ T cells from blood (PBMCs), obtained 24 months after the transplant. The receptors come from a human patient who received a combined kidney and bone marrow transplant. The graft donor may account for some of the T cells. Each CDR3 is given with its conserved first and last residue. A D gene is named only where the DNA matches it firmly. Clone size is stated in some rows and not others, as once, few, many or a class when expanded.

J | D | V | size | DNA | CDR3
TRBJ2-1 | NA | TRBV19 | NA | TGTGCCAGTGGGGGGAGATCCTACAATGAGCAGTTCTTC | CASGGRSYNEQFF
TRBJ2-7 | NA | TRBV19 | NA | TGTGCCAGTAGTATCTTTGGAGGGCGCTACGAGCAGTACTTC | CASSIFGGRYEQYF
TRBJ1-1 | NA | TRBV7-9 | NA | TGTGCCAGCAGCGTCGTTGCAGGGATGAACACTGAAGCTTTCTTT | CASSVVAGMNTEAFF
TRBJ1-2 | TRBD1 | TRBV4-1 | NA | TGCGCCAGCAGCCAACCGACAGGGGGCGAAGCTAATCGCTACACCTTC | CASSQPTGGEANRYTF
TRBJ1-6 | TRBD1 | TRBV28 | NA | TGTGCCAGCAGTATCCGACAGGGATATAATTCACCCCTCCACTTT | CASSIRQGYNSPLHF
TRBJ2-1 | TRBD2 | TRBV7-3 | NA | TGTGCCAGCAGCCCAGGGACTAGCGTGTACAATGAGCAGTTCTTC | CASSPGTSVYNEQFF
TRBJ2-7 | TRBD2 | TRBV7-2 | NA | TGTGCCAGCAGCTCAACTAGCGGACCCATCTACGAGCAGTACTTC | CASSSTSGPIYEQYF
TRBJ1-6 | TRBD1 | TRBV5-4 | NA | TGTGCCAGCAGCTACGGTGTACCACAGGGGCTTTCACCCCTCCACTTT | CASSYGVPQGLSPLHF
TRBJ1-1 | TRBD1 | TRBV28 | NA | TGTGCCAGCAGTTTGACAGGGGGGGCTGAAGCTTTCTTT | CASSLTGGAEAFF
TRBJ2-1 | NA | TRBV2 | NA | TGTGCCAGCAGAGTTGCGGGGCTTGGCCTCAGCTCCTACAATGAGCAGTTCTTC | CASRVAGLGLSSYNEQFF
TRBJ1-5 | TRBD1 | TRBV6-1 | once | TGTGCCAGCAGCAGGACAGGGGTCGATCAGCCCCAGCATTTT | CASSRTGVDQPQHF
TRBJ2-3 | NA | TRBV11-2 | NA | TGTGCCAGCAGCTCGCAGGGAATGTATGTCGATACGCAGTATTTT | CASSSQGMYVDTQYF
TRBJ2-5 | NA | TRBV11-2 | NA | TGTGCCAGCAGCCTCTCGGGAGTACCGTACCAAGAGACCCAGTACTTC | CASSLSGVPYQETQYF
TRBJ1-2 | NA | TRBV30 | NA | TGTGCCCAGAAGGGCAGGGTCTGGGGCTACACCTTC | CAQKGRVWGYTF
TRBJ2-7 | TRBD2 | TRBV2 | NA | TGTGCCAGCAGTGAAGAGGCTAGCGGGGGGTTCTACGAGCAGTACTTC | CASSEEASGGFYEQYF
TRBJ1-2 | NA | TRBV7-2 | NA | TGTGCCAGCAGCAGGTCCGGGCCGGGAAGGGGCTACACCTTC | CASSRSGPGRGYTF
TRBJ2-7 | NA | TRBV10-3 | NA | TGTGCCATCAGTGAGTCGAAACCCCTACCCGAGCAGTACTTC | CAISESKPLPEQYF
TRBJ1-4 | TRBD1 | TRBV4-2 | NA | TGTGCCAGCAGCCAAGGACAGGGAGTAGTCGCAACTAATGAAAAACTGTTTTTT | CASSQGQGVVATNEKLFF
TRBJ1-3 | NA | TRBV5-4 | NA | TGTGCCAGCAGCTTGGCCGGGGGAGCCTCTGGAAACACCATATATTTT | CASSLAGGASGNTIYF
TRBJ2-3 | TRBD2 | TRBV5-1 | NA | TGCGCCAGCAGCTGGACTAGCGGGGCTCCAGATACGCAGTATTTT | CASSWTSGAPDTQYF
TRBJ1-1 | TRBD1 | TRBV20-1 | NA | TGCAGTGCTACCGGGACAGTTCGAGCTTTCTTT | CSATGTVRAFF
TRBJ2-5 | TRBD2 | TRBV5-1 | NA | TGCGCCAGCAGCTTGGTGGTGACTAGCGCCACCTCGGCCCAGTACTTC | CASSLVVTSATSAQYF
TRBJ2-1 | TRBD2 | TRBV11-3 | NA | TGTGCCAGCAGCTTACGGCTAGCGGGAAGCTCCTACAATGAGCAGTTCTTC | CASSLRLAGSSYNEQFF
TRBJ1-1 | NA | TRBV19 | NA | TGTGCCAGTAGTAGAAAGTTATCTCAGGGGATGAACACTGAAGCTTTCTTT | CASSRKLSQGMNTEAFF
TRBJ1-2 | NA | TRBV19 | once | TGTGCCAGTACCAGACAAAGACAGGCGTTGGGCTATGGCTACACCTTC | CASTRQRQALGYGYTF
TRBJ2-3 | NA | TRBV19 | NA | TGTGCCAGTAGTATTGAAGGCCGGGATACAGATACGCAGTATTTT | CASSIEGRDTDTQYF
TRBJ2-7 | TRBD1 | TRBV27 | once | TGTGCCAGCAGTTTATCGACCTCGGGACAGTCCTACGAGCAGTACTTC | CASSLSTSGQSYEQYF
TRBJ2-7 | NA | TRBV7-2 | few | TGTGCCAGCAGCTTAGTGCGGCCAAACTACGAGCAGTACTTC | CASSLVRPNYEQYF
TRBJ2-7 | TRBD1 | TRBV27 | NA | TGTGCCAGCAGCCCTCATGACAGGGGGTTCTACGAGCAGTACTTC | CASSPHDRGFYEQYF
TRBJ1-2 | NA | TRBV11-1 | NA | TGTGCCAGCAGCTTATCAGGGGCAGGGAATGGCTACACCTTC | CASSLSGAGNGYTF
TRBJ1-2 | NA | TRBV19 | NA | TGTGCCAGTAGTATAGGGGCGGGTCCTGACTATGGCTACACCTTC | CASSIGAGPDYGYTF
TRBJ2-2 | TRBD1 | TRBV4-1 | NA | TGCGCCAGCAGCCAAGAACCGACAGGGGGCGATAACACCGGGGAGCTGTTTTTT | CASSQEPTGGDNTGELFF
TRBJ1-2 | TRBD1 | TRBV10-3 | NA | TGTGCCATCAGTGACGACAGGGGCCCTCTACTTAACTATGGCTACACCTTC | CAISDDRGPLLNYGYTF
TRBJ1-2 | NA | TRBV30 | NA | TGTGCCTGGGAGAGGCAGGGTGGCTATGGCTACACCTTC | CAWERQGGYGYTF
TRBJ1-6 | NA | TRBV21-1 | NA | TGTGCCAGCAGCAAAGTACCCCTTTCACGGGACAGGGGAGAGTCCTATAATTCACCCCTCCACTTT | CASSKVPLSRDRGESYNSPLHF
TRBJ2-3 | TRBD2 | TRBV12-5 | NA | TGTGCTAGTGGTTTGAGGTTCTGGGGGACTAGCGGGACAGCAGATACGCAGTATTTT | CASGLRFWGTSGTADTQYF
TRBJ2-7 | TRBD2 | TRBV7-2 | NA | TGTGCCAGCAGCTATAGCGGGGCTTCCTACGAGCAGTACTTC | CASSYSGASYEQYF
TRBJ2-1 | NA | TRBV19 | NA | TGTGCCAGTAGGGCGGGAAGCTCCTACAATGAGCAGTTCTTC | CASRAGSSYNEQFF
TRBJ2-2 | NA | TRBV5-1 | NA | TGCGCCAGCAGCTTGGCCGGGGTGAGCACCGGGGAGCTGTTTTTT | CASSLAGVSTGELFF
TRBJ2-2 | NA | TRBV7-2 | few | TGTGCCAGCAGCTTTTCTGCGAACACCGGGGAGCTGTTTTTT | CASSFSANTGELFF
TRBJ2-4 | NA | TRBV19 | NA | TGTGCCAGTAGTATCTCTTTCCTAGCCAAAAACATTCAGTACTTC | CASSISFLAKNIQYF
TRBJ1-5 | TRBD1 | TRBV27 | NA | TGTGCCAGCAGTTTACGGACAGGGGGCGACCAGCCCCAGCATTTT | CASSLRTGGDQPQHF
TRBJ2-1 | TRBD2 | TRBV29-1 | once | TGCAGCGTTGAATGGATAAGTGTAGTAGCGGGGTCCTACAATGAGCAGTTCTTC | CSVEWISVVAGSYNEQFF
TRBJ1-4 | TRBD1 | TRBV5-8 | once | TGTGCCAGCAGCTTGTCTAGGGGGCAAAATGAAAAACTGTTTTTT | CASSLSRGQNEKLFF
TRBJ2-1 | TRBD2 | TRBV5-6 | NA | TGTGCCAGCAGCTTGGACCTCGGCGGGGGTACGCAGTTCTTC | CASSLDLGGGTQFF
TRBJ2-2 | NA | TRBV7-9 | few | TGTGCCAGCAGCGAGACCGGGGAGCTGTTTTTT | CASSETGELFF
TRBJ1-3 | NA | TRBV4-1 | once | TGCGCCAGCAGCCTTATGCTCGGGGTTAGGGACACCATATATTTT | CASSLMLGVRDTIYF
TRBJ1-1 | NA | TRBV28 | NA | TGTGCCAGCAGTTTATTCATCCAGGGAGGGACTGAAGCTTTCTTT | CASSLFIQGGTEAFF
TRBJ1-6 | NA | TRBV7-6 | NA | TGTGCCAGCAGCCCCTCGGGGGGTAGGGAGTCACCCCTCCACTTT | CASSPSGGRESPLHF
TRBJ1-5 | TRBD1 | TRBV2 | NA | TGTGCCAGCAGTGTTGGGACAGTGAGCAATCAGCCCCAGCATTTT | CASSVGTVSNQPQHF